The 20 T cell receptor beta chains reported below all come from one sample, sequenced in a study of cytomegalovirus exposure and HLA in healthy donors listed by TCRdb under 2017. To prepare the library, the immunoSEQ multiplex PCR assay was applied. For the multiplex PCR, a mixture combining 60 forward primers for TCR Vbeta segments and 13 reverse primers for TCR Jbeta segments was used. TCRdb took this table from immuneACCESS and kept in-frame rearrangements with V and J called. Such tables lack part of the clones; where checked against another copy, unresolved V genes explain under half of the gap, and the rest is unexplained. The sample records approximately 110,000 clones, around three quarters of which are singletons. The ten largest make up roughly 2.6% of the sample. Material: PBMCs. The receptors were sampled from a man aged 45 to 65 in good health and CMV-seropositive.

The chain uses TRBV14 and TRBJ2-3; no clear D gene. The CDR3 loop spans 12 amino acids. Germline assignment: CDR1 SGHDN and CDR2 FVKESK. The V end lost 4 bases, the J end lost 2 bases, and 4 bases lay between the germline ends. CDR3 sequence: CASSLNTDTQYF. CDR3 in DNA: TGTGCCAGCAGCCTAAACACAGATACGCAGTATTTT.

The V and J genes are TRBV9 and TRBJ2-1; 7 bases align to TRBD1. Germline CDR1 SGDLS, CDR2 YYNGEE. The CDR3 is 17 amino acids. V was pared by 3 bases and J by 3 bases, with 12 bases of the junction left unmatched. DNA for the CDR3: TGTGCCAGCAGCGCCTCATCCGGGACAGTTAACTACAATGAGCAGTTCTTC. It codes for CASSASSGTVNYNEQFF.

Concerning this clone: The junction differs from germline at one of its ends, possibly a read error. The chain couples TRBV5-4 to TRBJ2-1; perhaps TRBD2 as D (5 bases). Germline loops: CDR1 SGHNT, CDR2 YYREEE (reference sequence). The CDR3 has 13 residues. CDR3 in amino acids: CASSLDGVGISVF. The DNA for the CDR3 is TGTGCCAGCAGCTTGGACGGGGTCGGGATATCGGTCTTC. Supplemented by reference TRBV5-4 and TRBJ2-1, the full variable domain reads ETGVTQSPTHLIKTRGQQVTLRCSSQSGHNTVSWYQQALGQGPQFIFQYYREEENGRGNFPPRFSGLQFPNYSSELNVNALELDDSALYLCASSLDGVGISVFGPGTRLTVL.

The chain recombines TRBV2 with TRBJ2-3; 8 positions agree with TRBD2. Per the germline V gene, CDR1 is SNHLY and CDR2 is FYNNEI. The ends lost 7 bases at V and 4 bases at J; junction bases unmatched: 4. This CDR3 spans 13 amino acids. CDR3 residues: CASKPGGSDTQYF. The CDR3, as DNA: TGTGCCAGCAAACCGGGAGGGTCAGATACGCAGTATTTT. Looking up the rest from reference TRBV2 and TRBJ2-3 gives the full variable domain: EPEVTQTPSHQVTQMGQEVILRCVPISNHLYFYWYRQILGQKVEFLVSFYNNEISEKSEIFDDQFSVERPDGSNFTLKIRSTKLEDSAMYFCASKPGGSDTQYFGPGTRLTVL.

The CDR3 DNA is TGTGCCAGCAGCCTTCGGACAGGACAAGAGACCCAGTACTTC. It specifies CASSLRTGQETQYF. The gene calls are TRBV13 and TRBJ2-5; 7 bases align to TRBD1. The germline V gene encodes CDR1 PRHDT and CDR2 FYEKMQ (reference sequence). Germline trimming cut 5 bases from V and 2 bases from J; bases unmatched to any gene: 5. The length of the CDR3 is 14 residues. Complete variable domain (other parts from reference TRBV13 and TRBJ2-5): AAGVIQSPRHLIKEKRETATLKCYPIPRHDTVYWYQQGPGQDPQFLISFYEKMQSDKGSIPDRFSAQQFSDYHSELNMSSLELGDSALYFCASSLRTGQETQYFGPGTRLLVL.

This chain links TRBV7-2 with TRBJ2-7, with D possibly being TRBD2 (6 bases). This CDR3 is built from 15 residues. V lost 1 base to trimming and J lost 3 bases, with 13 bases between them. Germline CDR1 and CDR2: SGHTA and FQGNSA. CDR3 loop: CASSLGLAQGYEQYF. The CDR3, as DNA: TGTGCCAGCAGCTTAGGGCTAGCGCAGGGCTACGAGCAGTACTTC. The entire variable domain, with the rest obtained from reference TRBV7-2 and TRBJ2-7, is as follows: GAGVSQSPSNKVTEKGKDVELRCDPISGHTALYWYRQSLGQGLEFLIYFQGNSAPDKSGLPSDRFSAERTGGSVSTLTIQRTQQEDSAVYLCASSLGLAQGYEQYFGPGTRLTVT.

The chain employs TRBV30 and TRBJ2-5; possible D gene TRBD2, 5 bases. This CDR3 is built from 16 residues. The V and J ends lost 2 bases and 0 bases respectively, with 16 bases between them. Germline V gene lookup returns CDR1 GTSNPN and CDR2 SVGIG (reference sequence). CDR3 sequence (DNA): TGTGCCTGGAGTTTGGTAGTCAGCGGATACCAAGAGACCCAGTACTTC. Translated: CAWSLVVSGYQETQYF.

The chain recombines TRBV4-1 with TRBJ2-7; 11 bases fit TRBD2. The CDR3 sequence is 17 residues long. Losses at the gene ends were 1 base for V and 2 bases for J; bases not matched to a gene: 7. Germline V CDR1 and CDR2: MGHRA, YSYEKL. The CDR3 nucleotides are TGCGCCAGCAGCCAAGGGGAACTAGCGGGGGCAACCTACGAGCAGTACTTC. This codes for CASSQGELAGATYEQYF.

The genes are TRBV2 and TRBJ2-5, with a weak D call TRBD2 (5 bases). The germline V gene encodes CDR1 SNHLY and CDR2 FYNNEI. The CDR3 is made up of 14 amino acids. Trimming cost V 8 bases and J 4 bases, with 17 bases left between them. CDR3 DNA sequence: TGTGCCAGCTCCCCTGAGAGGGTGGGAGAGACCCAGTACTTC. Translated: CASSPERVGETQYF.

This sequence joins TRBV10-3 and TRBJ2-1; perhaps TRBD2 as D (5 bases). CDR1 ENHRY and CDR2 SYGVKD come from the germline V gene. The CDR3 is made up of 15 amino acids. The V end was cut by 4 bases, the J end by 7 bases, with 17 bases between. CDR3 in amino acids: CAISGSGRVGNEQFF. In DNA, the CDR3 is TGTGCCATCAGTGGATCTGGGCGGGTCGGTAATGAGCAGTTCTTC.

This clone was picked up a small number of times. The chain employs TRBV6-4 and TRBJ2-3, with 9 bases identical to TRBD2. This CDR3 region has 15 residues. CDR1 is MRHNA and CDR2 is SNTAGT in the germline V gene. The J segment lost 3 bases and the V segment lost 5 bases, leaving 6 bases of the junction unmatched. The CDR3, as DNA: TGTGCCAGCAGTTCGAGCGGGGGGCAGACAGATACGCAGTATTTT. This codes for CASSSSGGQTDTQYF.

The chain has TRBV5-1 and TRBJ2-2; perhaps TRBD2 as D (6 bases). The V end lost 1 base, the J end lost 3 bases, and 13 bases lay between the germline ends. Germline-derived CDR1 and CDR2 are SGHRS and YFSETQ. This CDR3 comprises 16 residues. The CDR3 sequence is CASSLRTSKHTGELFF. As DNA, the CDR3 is TGCGCCAGCAGCTTGAGAACTAGCAAGCACACCGGGGAGCTGTTTTTT.

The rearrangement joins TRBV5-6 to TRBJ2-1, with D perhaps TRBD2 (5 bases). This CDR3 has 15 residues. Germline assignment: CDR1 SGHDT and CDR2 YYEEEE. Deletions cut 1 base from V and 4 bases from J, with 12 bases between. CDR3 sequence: CASSLFGMVYNEQFF. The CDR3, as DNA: TGTGCCAGCAGCTTGTTCGGGATGGTATACAATGAGCAGTTCTTC.

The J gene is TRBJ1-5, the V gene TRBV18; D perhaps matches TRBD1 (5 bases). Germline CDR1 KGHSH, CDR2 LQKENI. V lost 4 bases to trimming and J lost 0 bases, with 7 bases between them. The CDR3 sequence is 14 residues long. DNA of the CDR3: TGTGCCAGCTCACAGGGGTTTAGCAATCAGCCCCAGCATTTT. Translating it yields CASSQGFSNQPQHF.

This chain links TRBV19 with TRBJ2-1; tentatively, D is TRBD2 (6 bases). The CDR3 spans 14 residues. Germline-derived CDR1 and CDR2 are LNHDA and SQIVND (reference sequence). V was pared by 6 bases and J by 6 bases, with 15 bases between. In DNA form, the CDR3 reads TGTGCCAGTAGGGGGATACTCGGGAGCAATGAGCAGTTCTTC. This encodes CASRGILGSNEQFF. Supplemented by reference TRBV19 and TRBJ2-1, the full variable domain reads DGGITQSPKYLFRKEGQNVTLSCEQNLNHDAMYWYRQDPGQGLRLIYYSQIVNDFQKGDIAEGYSVSREKKESFPLTVTSAQKNPTAFYLCASRGILGSNEQFFGPGTRLTVL.

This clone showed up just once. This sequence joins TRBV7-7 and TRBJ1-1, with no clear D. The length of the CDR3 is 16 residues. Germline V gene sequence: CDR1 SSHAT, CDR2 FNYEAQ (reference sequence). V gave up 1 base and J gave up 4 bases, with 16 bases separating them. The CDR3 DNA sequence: TGTGCCAGCAGCTTAGTGGTGGGGAGGGCGGCCACTGAAGCTTTCTTT. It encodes CASSLVVGRAATEAFF.

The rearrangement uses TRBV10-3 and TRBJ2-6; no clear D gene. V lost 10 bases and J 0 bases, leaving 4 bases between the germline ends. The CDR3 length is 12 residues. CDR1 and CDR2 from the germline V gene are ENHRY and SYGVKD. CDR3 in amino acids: CATNSGANVLTF. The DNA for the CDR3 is TGTGCCACCAACTCTGGGGCCAACGTCCTGACTTTC.

The CDR3 sequence: CSVAGLAGVRTYNEQFF. DNA for the CDR3: TGCAGCGTTGCGGGACTAGCGGGAGTTCGCACCTACAATGAGCAGTTCTTC. The rearrangement uses TRBV29-1 and TRBJ2-1, with 14 bases that match TRBD2. The germline gives CDR1 SQVTM, CDR2 ANQGSEA. CDR3 size: 17 residues. The junction had 7 bases not matched to a gene; V was cut back by 4 bases and J by 2 bases.

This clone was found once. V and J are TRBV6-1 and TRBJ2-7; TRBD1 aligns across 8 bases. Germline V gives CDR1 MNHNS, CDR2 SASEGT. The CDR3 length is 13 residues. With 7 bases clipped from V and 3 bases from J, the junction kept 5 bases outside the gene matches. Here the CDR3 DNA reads TGTGCCAGCAAAGACAGGGGACGCTACGAGCAGTACTTC. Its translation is CASKDRGRYEQYF.

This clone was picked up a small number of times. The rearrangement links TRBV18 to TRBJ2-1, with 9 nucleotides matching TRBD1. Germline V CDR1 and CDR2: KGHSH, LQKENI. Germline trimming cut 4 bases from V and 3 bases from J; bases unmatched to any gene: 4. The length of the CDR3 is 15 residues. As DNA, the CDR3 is TGTGCCAGCTCACGAGACAGGGGGGACTACAATGAGCAGTTCTTC. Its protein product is CASSRDRGDYNEQFF.